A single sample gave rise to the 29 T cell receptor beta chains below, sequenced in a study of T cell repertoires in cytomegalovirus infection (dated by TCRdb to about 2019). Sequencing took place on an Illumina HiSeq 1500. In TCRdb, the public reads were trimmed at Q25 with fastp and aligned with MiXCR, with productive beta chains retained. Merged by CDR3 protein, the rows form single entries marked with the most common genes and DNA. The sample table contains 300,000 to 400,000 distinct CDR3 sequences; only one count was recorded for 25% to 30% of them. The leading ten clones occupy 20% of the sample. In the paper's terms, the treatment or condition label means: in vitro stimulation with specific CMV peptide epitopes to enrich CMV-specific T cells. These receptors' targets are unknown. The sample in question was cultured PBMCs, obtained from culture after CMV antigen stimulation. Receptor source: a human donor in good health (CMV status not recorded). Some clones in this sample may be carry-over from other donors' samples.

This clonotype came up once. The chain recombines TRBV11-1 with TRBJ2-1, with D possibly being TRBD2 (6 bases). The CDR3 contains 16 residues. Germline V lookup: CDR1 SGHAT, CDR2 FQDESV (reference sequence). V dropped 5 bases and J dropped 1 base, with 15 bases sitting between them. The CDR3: CASSPLRLGSYNEQFF. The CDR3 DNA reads TGTGCCAGCAGCCCCTTACGACTAGGGTCCTACAATGAGCAGTTCTTC.

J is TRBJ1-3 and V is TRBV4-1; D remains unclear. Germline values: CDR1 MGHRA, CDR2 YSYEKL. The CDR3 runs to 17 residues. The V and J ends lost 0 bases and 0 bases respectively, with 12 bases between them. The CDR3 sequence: CASSQDPSTSSGNTIYF. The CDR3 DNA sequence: TGCGCCAGCAGCCAAGATCCAAGCACCAGCTCTGGAAACACCATATATTTT.

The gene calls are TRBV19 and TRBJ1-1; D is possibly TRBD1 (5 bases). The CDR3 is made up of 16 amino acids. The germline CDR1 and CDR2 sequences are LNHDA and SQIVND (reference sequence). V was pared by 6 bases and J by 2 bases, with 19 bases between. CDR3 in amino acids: CASRPEGGTQNTEAFF. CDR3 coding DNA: TGTGCCAGTAGACCAGAGGGTGGGACGCAAAACACTGAAGCTTTCTTT.

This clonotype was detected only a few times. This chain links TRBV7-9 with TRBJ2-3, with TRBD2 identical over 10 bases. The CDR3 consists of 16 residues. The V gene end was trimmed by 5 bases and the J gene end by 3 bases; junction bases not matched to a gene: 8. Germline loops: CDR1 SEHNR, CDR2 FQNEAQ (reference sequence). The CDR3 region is CASSPILAGWTDTQYF. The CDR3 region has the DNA TGTGCCAGCAGCCCAATACTAGCGGGGTGGACAGATACGCAGTATTTT.

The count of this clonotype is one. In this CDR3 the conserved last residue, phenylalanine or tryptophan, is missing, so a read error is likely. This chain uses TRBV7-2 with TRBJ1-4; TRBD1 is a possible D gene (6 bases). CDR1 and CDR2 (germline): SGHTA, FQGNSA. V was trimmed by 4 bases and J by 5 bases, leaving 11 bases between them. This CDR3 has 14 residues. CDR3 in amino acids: CASSYRDRNEKLFS. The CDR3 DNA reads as TGTGCCAGCAGCTACAGGGATAGGAATGAAAAACTGTTTTCT.

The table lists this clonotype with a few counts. The CDR3 bases are TGTGCCAGCAGTACGGACCCGGGATTGCTGGGTAATTCACCCCTCCACTTT. Its protein is CASSTDPGLLGNSPLHF. This chain connects TRBV6-5 to TRBJ1-6, with unresolved D. The CDR3 runs 17 residues. V lost 5 bases and J 6 bases, leaving 20 bases between the germline ends. Germline V lookup: CDR1 MNHEY, CDR2 SVGAGI.

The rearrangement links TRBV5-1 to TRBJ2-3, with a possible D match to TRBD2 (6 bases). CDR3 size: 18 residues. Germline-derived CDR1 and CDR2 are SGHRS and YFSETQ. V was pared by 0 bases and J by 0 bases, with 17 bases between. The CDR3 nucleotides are TGCGCCAGCAGCTTGGCCTTTGGAGCGGGTTCTAGCACAGATACGCAGTATTTT. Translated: CASSLAFGAGSSTDTQYF.

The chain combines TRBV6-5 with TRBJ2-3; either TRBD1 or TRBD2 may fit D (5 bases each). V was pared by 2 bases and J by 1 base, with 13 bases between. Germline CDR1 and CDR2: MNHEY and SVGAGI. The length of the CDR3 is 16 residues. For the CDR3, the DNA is TGTGCCAGCAGTTACACCCGGGGACGTGGCACAGATACGCAGTATTTT. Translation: CASSYTRGRGTDTQYF.

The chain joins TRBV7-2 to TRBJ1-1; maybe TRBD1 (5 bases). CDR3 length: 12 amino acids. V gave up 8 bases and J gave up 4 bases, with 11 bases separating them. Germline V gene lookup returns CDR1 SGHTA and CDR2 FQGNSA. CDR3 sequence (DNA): TGTGCCAGCGGGGCAGCAAGCACTGAAGCTTTCTTT. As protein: CASGAASTEAFF.

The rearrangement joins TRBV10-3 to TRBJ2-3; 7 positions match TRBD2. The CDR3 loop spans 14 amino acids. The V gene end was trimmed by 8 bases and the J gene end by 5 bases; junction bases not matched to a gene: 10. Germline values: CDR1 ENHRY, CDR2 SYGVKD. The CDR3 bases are TGTGCCATCGGAAGCGGGGCTGGGGGAGATACGCAGTATTTT. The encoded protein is CAIGSGAGGDTQYF.

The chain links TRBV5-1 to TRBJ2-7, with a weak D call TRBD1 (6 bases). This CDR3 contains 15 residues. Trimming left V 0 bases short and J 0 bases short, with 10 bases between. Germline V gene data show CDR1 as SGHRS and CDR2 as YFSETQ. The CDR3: CASSLGAGASYEQYF. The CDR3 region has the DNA TGCGCCAGCAGCTTGGGGGCAGGGGCCTCCTACGAGCAGTACTTC.

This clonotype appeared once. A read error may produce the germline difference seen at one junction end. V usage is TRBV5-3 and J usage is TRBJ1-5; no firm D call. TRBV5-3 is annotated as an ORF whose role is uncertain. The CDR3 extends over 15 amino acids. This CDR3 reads CASSLVGKGNQPQHF. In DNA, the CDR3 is TGTGCCAGCAGCTTGGTCGGCAAAGGCAATCAGCCCCAGCATTTT.

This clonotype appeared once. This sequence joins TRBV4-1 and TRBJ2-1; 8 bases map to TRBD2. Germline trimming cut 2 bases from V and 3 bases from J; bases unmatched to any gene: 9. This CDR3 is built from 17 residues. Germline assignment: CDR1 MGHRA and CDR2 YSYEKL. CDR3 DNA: TGCGCCAGCAGCCAACCTAGGCGGGGGGCCGGCTACAATGAGCAGTTCTTC. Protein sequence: CASSQPRRGAGYNEQFF.

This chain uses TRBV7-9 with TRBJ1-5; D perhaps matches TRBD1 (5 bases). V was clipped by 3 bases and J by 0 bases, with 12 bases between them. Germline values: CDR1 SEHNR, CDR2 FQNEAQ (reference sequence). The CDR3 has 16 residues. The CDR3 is CASSFTGPYSNQPQHF. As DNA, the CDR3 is TGTGCCAGCAGCTTTACAGGACCATATAGCAATCAGCCCCAGCATTTT.

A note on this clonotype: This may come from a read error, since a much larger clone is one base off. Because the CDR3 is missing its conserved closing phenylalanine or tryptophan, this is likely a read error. CDR3 in amino acids: CASSLRGGHYKNIQYY. The CDR3 bases are TGTGCCAGCAGCTTAAGGGGAGGGCATTACAAAAACATTCAGTACTAC. J is TRBJ2-4 and V is TRBV7-2, with 7 bases that match TRBD2. The CDR3 is 16 residues long. Germline V lookup: CDR1 SGHTA, CDR2 FQGNSA. J lost 3 bases, V lost 2 bases, and 7 bases had no gene match.

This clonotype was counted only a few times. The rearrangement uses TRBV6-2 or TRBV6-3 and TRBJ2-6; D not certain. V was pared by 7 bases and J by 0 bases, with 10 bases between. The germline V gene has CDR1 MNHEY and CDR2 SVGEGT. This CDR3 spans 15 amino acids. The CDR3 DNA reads TGTGCCAGCACCCAGCAGAGCTCTGGGGCCAACGTCCTGACTTTC. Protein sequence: CASTQQSSGANVLTF.

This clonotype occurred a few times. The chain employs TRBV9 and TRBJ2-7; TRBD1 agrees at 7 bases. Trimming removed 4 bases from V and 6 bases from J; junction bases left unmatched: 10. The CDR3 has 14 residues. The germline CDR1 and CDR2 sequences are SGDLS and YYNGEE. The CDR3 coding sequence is TGTGCCAGCAGCATAGGGGTAGGGGGCGGCGAGCAGTACTTC. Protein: CASSIGVGGGEQYF.

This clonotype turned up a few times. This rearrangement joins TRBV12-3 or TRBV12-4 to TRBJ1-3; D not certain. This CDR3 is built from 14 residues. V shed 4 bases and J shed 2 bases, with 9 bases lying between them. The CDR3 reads CASSSPGTGNTIYF. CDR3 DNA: TGTGCCAGCAGTTCCCCGGGAACTGGAAACACCATATATTTT.

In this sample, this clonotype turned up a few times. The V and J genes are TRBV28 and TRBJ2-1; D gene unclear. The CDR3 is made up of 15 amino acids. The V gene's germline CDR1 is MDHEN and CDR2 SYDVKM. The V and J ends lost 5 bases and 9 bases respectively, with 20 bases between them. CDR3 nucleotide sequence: TGTGCCAGCAGTCGATACTCAAGACTTCTTAGTGAGCAGTTCTTC. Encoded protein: CASSRYSRLLSEQFF.

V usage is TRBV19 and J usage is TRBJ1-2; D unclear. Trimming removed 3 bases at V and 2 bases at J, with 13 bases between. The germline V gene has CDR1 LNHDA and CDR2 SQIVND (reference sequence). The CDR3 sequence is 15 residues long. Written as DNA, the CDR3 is TGTGCCAGTAGTATGGGCAGAAAAGGCAACTATGGCTACACCTTC. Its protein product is CASSMGRKGNYGYTF.

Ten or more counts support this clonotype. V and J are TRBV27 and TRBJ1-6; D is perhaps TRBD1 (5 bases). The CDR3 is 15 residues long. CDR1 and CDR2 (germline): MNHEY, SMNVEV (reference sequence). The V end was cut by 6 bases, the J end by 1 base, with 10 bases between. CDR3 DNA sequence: TGTGCCAGCAGACTGGGGGTATCCTATAATTCACCCCTCCACTTT. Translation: CASRLGVSYNSPLHF.

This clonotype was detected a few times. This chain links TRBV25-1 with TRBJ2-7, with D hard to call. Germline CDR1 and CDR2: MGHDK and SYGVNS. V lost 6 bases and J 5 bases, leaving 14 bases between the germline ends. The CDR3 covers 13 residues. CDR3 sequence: CASSGQWNHEQYF. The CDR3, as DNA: TGTGCCAGCAGCGGGCAGTGGAACCACGAGCAGTACTTC.

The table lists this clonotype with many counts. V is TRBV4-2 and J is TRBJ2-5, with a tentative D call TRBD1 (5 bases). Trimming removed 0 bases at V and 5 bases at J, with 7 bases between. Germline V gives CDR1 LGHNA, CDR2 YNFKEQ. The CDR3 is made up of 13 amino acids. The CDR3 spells CASSQDPGETQYF. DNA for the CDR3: TGTGCCAGCAGCCAAGATCCAGGGGAGACCCAGTACTTC.

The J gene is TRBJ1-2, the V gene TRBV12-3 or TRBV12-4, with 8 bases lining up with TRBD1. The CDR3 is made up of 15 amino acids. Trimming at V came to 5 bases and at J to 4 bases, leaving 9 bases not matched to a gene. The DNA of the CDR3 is TGTGCCAGCAGTCCCCAAGGACAGGGCCTCTATGGCTACACCTTC. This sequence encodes CASSPQGQGLYGYTF.

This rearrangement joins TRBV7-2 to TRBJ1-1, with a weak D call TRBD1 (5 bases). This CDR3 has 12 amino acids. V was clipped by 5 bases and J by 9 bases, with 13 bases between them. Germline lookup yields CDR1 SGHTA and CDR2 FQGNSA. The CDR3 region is CASSGTADKAFF. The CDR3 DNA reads TGTGCCAGCAGCGGGACCGCCGATAAAGCTTTCTTT.

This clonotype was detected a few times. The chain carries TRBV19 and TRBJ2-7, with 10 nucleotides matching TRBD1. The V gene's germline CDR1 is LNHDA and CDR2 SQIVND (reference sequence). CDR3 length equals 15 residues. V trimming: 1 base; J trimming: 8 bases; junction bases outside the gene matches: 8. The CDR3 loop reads CASSIGVTGGLQQYF. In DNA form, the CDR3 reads TGTGCCAGTAGTATAGGGGTGACAGGGGGCTTGCAGCAGTACTTC.

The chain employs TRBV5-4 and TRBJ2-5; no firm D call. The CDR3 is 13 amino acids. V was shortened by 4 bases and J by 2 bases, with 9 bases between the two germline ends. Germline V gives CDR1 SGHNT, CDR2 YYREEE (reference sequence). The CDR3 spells CASSPEPQETQYF. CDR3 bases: TGTGCCAGCAGCCCCGAACCACAAGAGACCCAGTACTTC.

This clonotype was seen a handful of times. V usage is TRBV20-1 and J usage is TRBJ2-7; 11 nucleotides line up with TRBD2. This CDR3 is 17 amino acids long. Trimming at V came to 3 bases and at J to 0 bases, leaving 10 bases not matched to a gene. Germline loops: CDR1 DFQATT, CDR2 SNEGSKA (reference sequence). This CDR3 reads CSARPPGLADLSYEQYF. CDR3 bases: TGCAGTGCTAGGCCCCCGGGACTAGCGGACCTCTCCTACGAGCAGTACTTC.

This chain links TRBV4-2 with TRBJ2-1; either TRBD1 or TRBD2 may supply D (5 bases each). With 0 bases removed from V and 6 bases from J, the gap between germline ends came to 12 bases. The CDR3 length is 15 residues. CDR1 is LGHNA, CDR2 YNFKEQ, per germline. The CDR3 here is CASSQDGGESNEQFF. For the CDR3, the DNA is TGTGCCAGCAGCCAAGATGGGGGAGAGAGCAATGAGCAGTTCTTC.